One and the same sample provided the 22 T cell receptor beta chains below, sequenced in a study of neoadjuvant nivolumab and ipilimumab in lung cancer. TCRdb's copy holds only in-frame clones and misses some; the assay was immunoSEQ multiplex PCR. Of approximately 20,000 clones listed, more than 75% are singletons. The sequencing used peripheral blood, collected before neoadjuvant nivolumab, alone or with ipilimumab. These receptors originate from an adult with non-small cell lung cancer.

The chain couples TRBV27 to TRBJ1-1; D is ambiguous. The CDR3 is made up of 14 amino acids. In germline, CDR1 is MNHEY, CDR2 SMNVEV (reference sequence). Trimming took off 6 bases at V and 1 base at J, with 12 bases between the two ends. CDR3 DNA: TGTGCCAGCAGGAATTCGCTTGGGAACACTGAAGCTTTCTTT. The encoded protein is CASRNSLGNTEAFF.

This clone came up a few times. V is TRBV14 and J is TRBJ2-7, with 10 bases lining up with TRBD2. The J segment lost 2 bases and the V segment lost 1 base, leaving 5 bases of the junction unmatched. CDR3 length: 16 amino acids. Germline CDR1 is SGHDN and CDR2 is FVKESK. The CDR3 loop is CASSQAPAGGPYEQYF. The CDR3 bases are TGTGCCAGCAGCCAAGCCCCAGCGGGAGGGCCCTACGAGCAGTACTTC.

This clone appeared once. The CDR3 is CASSPRRESGYTF. The CDR3 nucleotides read TGTGCCAGCTCACCCCGGAGGGAGAGTGGCTACACCTTC. The chain links TRBV18 to TRBJ1-2, with D uncertain. The germline CDR1 and CDR2 sequences are KGHSH and LQKENI. The CDR3 sequence is 13 residues long. V was trimmed by 3 bases and J by 7 bases, leaving 12 bases between them.

CDR3 in DNA: TGTGCCAGTAGTCTGCTCCAACTGACAGGGTCGAACACTGAAGCTTTCTTT. It yields the protein CASSLLQLTGSNTEAFF. The J gene is TRBJ1-1, the V gene TRBV19; 7 positions agree with TRBD1. The CDR3 covers 17 residues. Unmatched junction bases numbered 13, after V lost 5 bases and J lost 1 base. Germline V gives CDR1 LNHDA, CDR2 SQIVND (reference sequence).

The V call is TRBV15, the J call TRBJ2-1; a weak D match, TRBD2 (5 bases). Germline assignment: CDR1 LNHNV and CDR2 YYDKDF (reference sequence). The ends were cut back, 5 bases at V and 5 bases at J, with 16 bases in the middle. CDR3 size: 15 residues. The CDR3 bases are TGTGCCACCAGCGATTACGGGGAGAGGGACAATGAGCAGTTCTTC. Translation: CATSDYGERDNEQFF.

A single count supports this clone. The rearrangement joins TRBV2 to TRBJ2-7; tentative D call: TRBD2 (6 bases). V lost 8 bases, J lost 6 bases, and 11 bases lay in between. The CDR3 totals 11 residues. Looked up from germline, CDR1 is SNHLY and CDR2 is FYNNEI. The CDR3 reads CASGGGFEQYF. The CDR3 DNA sequence: TGTGCCAGCGGGGGAGGTTTCGAGCAGTACTTC.

The table lists this clone with a count of one. The gene calls are TRBV5-6 and TRBJ2-1, with D unresolved. The germline CDR1 and CDR2 sequences are SGHDT and YYEEEE. V was shortened by 3 bases and J by 14 bases, with 18 bases between the two germline ends. This CDR3 has 13 amino acids. This chain's CDR3 is CASSSADVDGEFF. Here the CDR3 DNA reads TGTGCCAGCAGCTCGGCGGATGTAGACGGAGAGTTCTTC. The full variable domain, its missing parts supplied by reference TRBV5-6 and TRBJ2-1, is DAGVTQSPTHLIKTRGQQVTLRCSPKSGHDTVSWYQQALGQGPQFIFQYYEEEERQRGNFPDRFSGHQFPNYSSELNVNALLLGDSALYLCASSSADVDGEFFGPGTRLTVL.

CDR3 DNA sequence: TGCGCCAGCAGCCAAGTCCTTATCTTCGGGACCGGCCTGAACACCGGGGAGCTGTTTTTT. Amino acid sequence: CASSQVLIFGTGLNTGELFF. The V gene is TRBV4-1, the J gene TRBJ2-2; perhaps D is TRBD1 or TRBD2 (5 bases each). V lost 1 base to trimming and J lost 1 base, with 22 bases between them. This CDR3 region has 20 residues. CDR1 MGHRA and CDR2 YSYEKL come from the germline V gene.

This chain joins TRBV11-2 and TRBJ2-7, with D perhaps given as TRBD1 or TRBD2 (5 bases each). Germline loops: CDR1 SGHAT, CDR2 FQNNGV. The CDR3 totals 14 residues. V lost 5 bases, J lost 5 bases, and 16 bases lay in between. This chain's CDR3 is CASSQGRQSHEQYF. Written as DNA, the CDR3 is TGTGCCAGCAGCCAGGGACGACAGTCCCACGAGCAGTACTTC.

The rearrangement joins TRBV7-9 to TRBJ2-7, with D perhaps TRBD2 (6 bases). Germline CDR1 is SEHNR and CDR2 is FQNEAQ (reference sequence). This CDR3 region has 14 residues. Trimming removed 0 bases at V and 6 bases at J, with 12 bases between. CDR3 sequence (DNA): TGTGCCAGCAGCTTAGCGCTGGGAGGAGGCGAGCAGTACTTC. Its translation: CASSLALGGGEQYF.

The rearrangement links TRBV4-3 to TRBJ1-1; D is possibly TRBD1 (6 bases). The CDR3 spans 14 residues. V was clipped by 0 bases and J by 7 bases, with 12 bases between them. CDR1 and CDR2 (germline): LGHNA, YSLEER. CDR3 DNA sequence: TGCGCCAGCAGCCAAGAGAGGGGGTGGAATGAAGCTTTCTTT. This sequence encodes CASSQERGWNEAFF.

The chain employs TRBV6-5 and TRBJ2-7; 7 nucleotides line up with TRBD1. CDR1 and CDR2 (germline): MNHEY, SVGAGI. The CDR3 totals 13 residues. Trimming removed 6 bases from V and 3 bases from J; junction bases left unmatched: 5. The CDR3 nucleotides are TGTGCCAGCAGACCGACAGGGTTCTACGAGCAGTACTTC. It yields the protein CASRPTGFYEQYF.

The chain joins TRBV9 to TRBJ2-3, with 13 bases fitting TRBD2. V lost 3 bases, J lost 6 bases, and 16 bases stayed unmatched. The CDR3 covers 19 residues. Germline-derived CDR1 and CDR2 are SGDLS and YYNGEE. The CDR3 loop is CASSGGLKLAGGPRDTQYF. The DNA for the CDR3 is TGTGCCAGCAGCGGGGGACTCAAACTAGCGGGAGGGCCTCGGGATACGCAGTATTTT.

CDR3 DNA: TGTGCCAGCAGTCCGGGGACCCTCAATGAGCAGTTCTTC. The encoded protein is CASSPGTLNEQFF. V gene TRBV27 combines with J gene TRBJ2-1, with D tentatively TRBD1 or TRBD2 (5 bases each). Trimming removed 5 bases from V and 6 bases from J, with 11 bases in between. CDR3 length: 13 residues. CDR1 and CDR2 (germline): MNHEY, SMNVEV (reference sequence).

This clone appeared once. The chain links TRBV29-1 to TRBJ1-2; 12 positions agree with TRBD1. The CDR3 extends over 14 amino acids. Unmatched junction bases numbered 6, after V lost 6 bases and J lost 4 bases. CDR1 is SQVTM and CDR2 is ANQGSEA in the germline V gene. The chain's CDR3 is CSVAGTGGIYGYTF. The CDR3 nucleotides read TGCAGCGTCGCCGGGACAGGGGGCATCTATGGCTACACCTTC.

The CDR3 here is CASSLPPGTSGNTIYF. CDR3 bases: TGTGCCAGCAGCTTACCCCCAGGTACCTCTGGAAACACCATATATTTT. The V gene is TRBV7-9, the J gene TRBJ1-3, with no clear D. The CDR3 extends over 16 amino acids. Germline CDR1 and CDR2: SEHNR and FQNEAQ (reference sequence). Trimming removed 2 bases at V and 0 bases at J, with 11 bases between.

This chain joins TRBV28 and TRBJ2-4; 9 bases fit TRBD2. V lost 4 bases, J lost 3 bases, and 7 bases stayed unmatched. CDR1 and CDR2 (germline): MDHEN, SYDVKM. This CDR3 has 16 amino acids. This chain's CDR3 is CASSSISGSDKNIQYF. In DNA, the CDR3 is TGTGCCAGCAGTTCAATTAGCGGGAGCGACAAAAACATTCAGTACTTC.

This clone was picked up one time. V and J are TRBV7-2 and TRBJ1-2; D is perhaps TRBD1 (6 bases). Trimming cost V 5 bases and J 6 bases, with 16 bases left between them. CDR3 length: 14 amino acids. CDR1 is SGHTA and CDR2 is FQGNSA in the germline V gene. CDR3 loop: CASSRDKTSDGYTF. The CDR3 nucleotides read TGTGCCAGCAGCCGGGACAAGACCTCGGATGGCTACACCTTC.

The chain is built from TRBV6-6 and TRBJ1-1; 10 nucleotides agree with TRBD1. The CDR3 spans 14 residues. V lost 7 bases and J lost 3; bases outside the gene matches: 5. Germline V lookup: CDR1 MNHNY, CDR2 SVGAGI (reference sequence). CDR3 DNA: TGTGCCAGCACTACGGGACAGGGGTACACTGAAGCTTTCTTT. Translating gives CASTTGQGYTEAFF.

The rearrangement uses TRBV5-1 and TRBJ2-5; TRBD2 matches 10 bases. Germline CDR1 SGHRS, CDR2 YFSETQ. Trimming removed 4 bases from V and 1 base from J; junction bases left unmatched: 7. This CDR3 has 16 amino acids. The CDR3 loop is CASSTRTSGVQETQYF. Here the CDR3 DNA reads TGCGCCAGCAGCACCCGGACTAGCGGAGTCCAAGAGACCCAGTACTTC.

The rearrangement links TRBV5-1 to TRBJ2-7; the D gene could be TRBD1 or TRBD2 (5 bases each). The CDR3 length is 15 residues. CDR1 and CDR2 (germline): SGHRS, YFSETQ. V was pared by 4 bases and J by 4 bases, with 18 bases between. CDR3 region: CASSQGGLLTYEQYF. In DNA, the CDR3 is TGCGCCAGCAGCCAGGGCGGGCTCCTTACGTACGAGCAGTACTTC.

This chain links TRBV9 with TRBJ1-1, with TRBD1 as a possible D gene (6 bases). The CDR3 runs to 16 residues. The ends were cut back, 0 bases at V and 1 base at J, with 13 bases in the middle. CDR1 and CDR2 from the germline V gene are SGDLS and YYNGEE. This CDR3 is CASSVGQQGRNTEAFF. CDR3 bases: TGTGCCAGCAGCGTAGGTCAACAGGGAAGGAACACTGAAGCTTTCTTT.